These T cell receptor beta chains were read from a single sample in a study of blood T cell repertoires in COVID-19. Generated by immunoSEQ multiplex PCR, the TCRdb table keeps only in-frame clones and is missing some. This sample has tens of thousands of clones, with approximately 88% found just once. The sample taken for sequencing was peripheral blood. Every receptor here comes from a woman in her 70s with acute or convalescent COVID-19. Each CDR3 is given with its conserved first and last residue. D genes are given only for firm matches. Not every row has a clone size; where given, it reads once, few, many or a size class.

D: TRBD2; V: TRBV27; J: TRBJ2-1; size: .; DNA: TGTGCCAGCAGTTCCGGGACTAGCGGTAGTGAGTTCTTC; CDR3: CASSSGTSGSEFF
D: TRBD1; V: TRBV5-1; J: TRBJ2-7; size: .; DNA: TGCGCCAGCACGACGACAGGGGGCTCCTACGAGCAGTACTTC; CDR3: CASTTTGGSYEQYF
D: TRBD1; V: TRBV5-1; J: TRBJ2-2; size: .; DNA: TGCGCCAGCAGGCCCGCAGGGGGCAGCTATTCCGGGGAGCTGTTTTTT; CDR3: CASRPAGGSYSGELFF
D: TRBD2; V: TRBV19; J: TRBJ2-3; size: .; DNA: TGTGCCAGTAGTACCCCCTCGGGCGGGGGGGCCGCAGATACGCAGTATTTT; CDR3: CASSTPSGGGAADTQYF
D: TRBD1; V: TRBV2; J: TRBJ1-5; size: .; DNA: TGTGCCAGCAGGGACACAGGGGGGGAACAGCCCCAGCATTTT; CDR3: CASRDTGGEQPQHF
D: .; V: TRBV9; J: TRBJ2-5; size: .; DNA: TGTGCCAGCAGCGTCGGGATGGAAGAGACCCAGTACTTC; CDR3: CASSVGMEETQYF
D: .; V: TRBV28; J: TRBJ1-2; size: .; DNA: TGTGCCAGCAGTTCTCCCCCAGCGATCTATGGCTACACCTTC; CDR3: CASSSPPAIYGYTF
D: TRBD2; V: TRBV7-2; J: TRBJ2-3; size: .; DNA: TGTGCCAGCAGCCCATACGGACTAGCGTCAGATACGCAGTATTTT; CDR3: CASSPYGLASDTQYF
D: .; V: TRBV4-1; J: TRBJ1-5; size: .; DNA: TGCGCCAGCAGCCAAGGTCTACATCAGCCCCAGCATTTT; CDR3: CASSQGLHQPQHF
D: .; V: TRBV7-9; J: TRBJ1-3; size: .; DNA: TGTGCCAGCAGCTCGACTGGATACCTCGGAAACACCATATATTTT; CDR3: CASSSTGYLGNTIYF
D: .; V: TRBV20-1; J: TRBJ1-1; size: .; DNA: TGCAGTGCTAGAGGCGACTCTGAAGCTTTCTTT; CDR3: CSARGDSEAFF
D: TRBD1; V: TRBV28; J: TRBJ2-7; size: few; DNA: TGTGCCAGCAGTTTTTACGGGGACAGGGATCACGAGCAGTACTTC; CDR3: CASSFYGDRDHEQYF
D: TRBD1; V: TRBV6-6; J: TRBJ1-1; size: .; DNA: TGTGCCAGCACCCTCGGGACAGTCCCTGAAGCTTTCTTT; CDR3: CASTLGTVPEAFF
D: .; V: TRBV5-8; J: TRBJ2-3; size: .; DNA: TGTGCCAGCCCTTCGAGGGAGACTCCTACAGATACGCAGTATTTT; CDR3: CASPSRETPTDTQYF
D: .; V: TRBV2; J: TRBJ1-3; size: few; DNA: TGTGCCAGCAGTGGTACAGGATACTCTGGAAACACCATATATTTT; CDR3: CASSGTGYSGNTIYF
D: .; V: TRBV18; J: TRBJ2-2; size: .; DNA: TGTGCCAGCTCCCCCACTACCACCGGGGAGCTGTTTTTT; CDR3: CASSPTTTGELFF
D: .; V: TRBV7-8; J: TRBJ1-1; size: .; DNA: TGTGCCAGCAGCCCCCCTACTAACACTGAAGCTTTCTTT; CDR3: CASSPPTNTEAFF
D: TRBD2; V: TRBV4-2; J: TRBJ2-5; size: .; DNA: TGTGCCAGCAGCCAAGACCTCCTCGGGGGAGGGACCACGACCCAGTACTTC; CDR3: CASSQDLLGGGTTTQYF
D: .; V: TRBV2; J: TRBJ2-3; size: .; DNA: TGTGCCAGCAGTGAGGGGCAACCCACAGATACGCAGTATTTT; CDR3: CASSEGQPTDTQYF
D: .; V: TRBV15; J: TRBJ1-4; size: .; DNA: TGTGCCACCAGCACCGAGAAAAGGGGCGAAAAACTGTTTTTT; CDR3: CATSTEKRGEKLFF
D: TRBD1; V: TRBV3-1/TRBV3-2; J: TRBJ1-1; size: .; DNA: TGTGCCAGCAGCCCCCGGGACAGGGGGTTAAACACTGAAGCTTTCTTT; CDR3: CASSPRDRGLNTEAFF
D: .; V: TRBV28; J: TRBJ1-3; size: .; DNA: TGTGCCAGCAGGCCCCAGGGGTCCGGGGCTCGAAACACCATATATTTT; CDR3: CASRPQGSGARNTIYF
D: .; V: TRBV20-1; J: TRBJ1-1; size: .; DNA: TGCAGTGCTAGTTCAGGGAACACTGAAGCTTTCTTT; CDR3: CSASSGNTEAFF
D: .; V: TRBV3-1/TRBV3-2; J: TRBJ1-1; size: once; DNA: TGTGCCAGCAGCCAACCCCCCGGCGGGACTGAAGCTTTCTTT; CDR3: CASSQPPGGTEAFF
D: .; V: TRBV5-1; J: TRBJ1-2; size: once; DNA: TGCGCCAGCAGCTTGGCCGGTAGAGATGGCTACACCTTC; CDR3: CASSLAGRDGYTF
D: TRBD2; V: TRBV13; J: TRBJ2-1; size: .; DNA: TGTGCCAGCAGCAAAACTAGCGGGAGGGCCAATGAGCAGTTCTTC; CDR3: CASSKTSGRANEQFF
D: .; V: TRBV18; J: TRBJ1-5; size: .; DNA: TGTGCCAGCGGCGACAGGTATCAGCCCCAGCATTTT; CDR3: CASGDRYQPQHF
D: .; V: TRBV14; J: TRBJ2-5; size: .; DNA: TGTGCCAGCAGCCACGGGGGGCGGGAGACCCAGTACTTC; CDR3: CASSHGGRETQYF
D: .; V: TRBV7-2; J: TRBJ2-1; size: .; DNA: TGTGCCAGCAGCTTACCAGGGGCTTACAATGAGCAGTTCTTC; CDR3: CASSLPGAYNEQFF
D: TRBD1; V: TRBV5-1; J: TRBJ1-3; size: .; DNA: TGCGCCAGCAGCTTGACAGGGGACTCGGGAAACACCATATATTTT; CDR3: CASSLTGDSGNTIYF